A selection of T cell receptor beta chains follows, all from one sample in a study of blood T cells in healthy people across ages. TCRdb reprocessed the 5' RACE reads via MiXCR and lists one record per CDR3 protein. The sample holds 590,000 or so distinct CDR3 sequences, less than 35% seen once. Sequencing input: blood. These receptors came from an elderly woman in good health. Each CDR3 is given with its conserved first and last residue. D genes are given only for firm matches. For some rows the clone size is stated as once, few or many, or as a class when expanded; others skip it.

size: many
J: TRBJ2-3
D: TRBD2
V: TRBV12-3/TRBV12-4
length: 15
CDR3: CASTRSGVVSDTQYF
DNA: TGTGCCAGCACCCGAAGCGGGGTGGTTTCAGATACGCAGTATTTT

size: many
J: TRBJ2-7
D: -
V: TRBV6-1
length: 14
CDR3: CASSPGPVSYEQYF
DNA: TGTGCCAGCAGTCCGGGCCCCGTCTCCTACGAGCAGTACTTC

size: many
J: TRBJ2-1
D: -
V: TRBV27
length: 15
CDR3: CASSLQGRALGEQFF
DNA: TGTGCCAGCAGTTTACAGGGAAGGGCTTTGGGTGAGCAGTTCTTC

size: many
J: TRBJ2-3
D: TRBD2
V: TRBV19
length: 15
CDR3: CASSMTSGGDRTQYF
DNA: TGTGCCAGTAGTATGACTAGCGGGGGGGACCGTACGCAGTATTTT

size: -
J: TRBJ2-6
D: -
V: TRBV6-2/TRBV6-3
length: 11
CDR3: CASSYSTVLTF
DNA: TGTGCCAGCAGTTACTCGACCGTCCTGACTTTC

size: -
J: TRBJ2-7
D: TRBD2
V: TRBV6-2/TRBV6-3
length: 15
CDR3: CASSLGLAGVVAQYF
DNA: TGTGCCAGCAGTCTTGGACTAGCGGGGGTTGTCGCCCAGTACTTC

size: many
J: TRBJ1-4
D: -
V: TRBV5-1
length: 16
CDR3: CASSLQGHATNEKLFF
DNA: TGCGCCAGCAGCTTACAGGGCCATGCAACTAATGAAAAACTGTTTTTT

size: -
J: TRBJ2-5
D: TRBD2
V: TRBV9
length: 16
CDR3: CASSVALLAGGSPQYF
DNA: TGTGCCAGCAGCGTAGCTCTTCTGGCGGGGGGTTCCCCGCAGTACTTC

size: -
J: TRBJ2-7
D: -
V: TRBV10-3
length: 15
CDR3: CAISGTGRGACEQYF
DNA: TGTGCCATCAGTGGTACGGGACGGGGAGCCTGCGAGCAGTACTTC

size: many
J: TRBJ1-1
D: -
V: TRBV9
length: 14
CDR3: CASSAFEGDTEAFF
DNA: TGTGCCAGCAGCGCCTTCGAGGGGGACACTGAAGCTTTCTTT

size: -
J: TRBJ2-1
D: -
V: TRBV5-8
length: 14
CDR3: CASSLGPPAAEQFF
DNA: TGTGCCAGCAGCTTGGGACCTCCGGCGGCTGAGCAGTTCTTC

size: many
J: TRBJ1-2
D: -
V: TRBV4-2
length: 15
CDR3: CASSQETGAIYGYTF
DNA: TGTGCCAGCAGCCAAGAAACGGGGGCCATCTATGGCTACACCTTC

size: few
J: TRBJ2-3
D: -
V: TRBV12-3/TRBV12-4
length: 13
CDR3: CASTRVSTDAQYF
DNA: TGTGCCAGCACCCGGGTCAGCACAGATGCGCAGTATTTT

size: few
J: TRBJ1-4
D: -
V: TRBV20-1
length: 13
CDR3: CSASKGIREKLFF
DNA: TGCAGCGCCTCAAAAGGTATCCGTGAAAAACTGTTTTTT

size: -
J: TRBJ2-1
D: TRBD2
V: TRBV29-1
length: 16
CDR3: CSVGGLAGFSYNEQFF
DNA: TGCAGCGTTGGGGGACTAGCCGGGTTCTCCTACAATGAGCAGTTCTTC

size: many
J: TRBJ2-7
D: -
V: TRBV7-8
length: 18
CDR3: CASSLAPSRLALSYEQYF
DNA: TGTGCCAGCAGCTTAGCGCCAAGCCGGCTAGCACTCTCCTACGAGCAGTACTTC

size: -
J: TRBJ2-7
D: -
V: TRBV29-1
length: 12
CDR3: CSVLDGFYEQYF
DNA: TGCAGCGTTCTCGACGGATTCTACGAGCAGTACTTC

size: -
J: TRBJ2-3
D: -
V: TRBV7-3
length: 16
CDR3: CASSLGGGGGSDTQYF
DNA: TGTGCCAGCAGCCTTGGAGGAGGGGGCGGGTCAGATACGCAGTATTTT

size: many
J: TRBJ2-2
D: -
V: TRBV10-3
length: 15
CDR3: CAISVRGPPTGELFF
DNA: TGTGCCATCAGTGTCAGAGGGCCGCCCACCGGGGAGCTGTTTTTT

size: few
J: TRBJ2-1
D: TRBD2
V: TRBV27
length: 16
CDR3: CTSSLQSGGGIYEQFF
DNA: TGTACCAGCAGTCTGCAATCGGGGGGGGGCATATATGAGCAGTTCTTC

size: -
J: TRBJ1-2
D: -
V: TRBV9
length: 13
CDR3: CASSVGGGNGYTF
DNA: TGTGCCAGCAGCGTAGGGGGCGGGAATGGCTACACCTTC

size: -
J: TRBJ2-7
D: -
V: TRBV20-1
length: 13
CDR3: CSARESHSYEQYF
DNA: TGCAGTGCTAGAGAGTCCCACTCCTACGAGCAGTACTTC

size: many
J: TRBJ1-1
D: -
V: TRBV20-1
length: 12
CDR3: CSVGDTNTEAFF
DNA: TGCAGTGTTGGCGACACGAACACTGAAGCTTTCTTT

size: many
J: TRBJ2-7
D: TRBD2
V: TRBV12-3/TRBV12-4
length: 17
CDR3: CASSLASTSGVGDEQYF
DNA: TGTGCCAGCAGTTTAGCTAGTACTAGCGGGGTCGGCGACGAGCAGTACTTC

size: few
J: TRBJ1-3
D: -
V: TRBV6-1
length: 16
CDR3: CASSESGRSSGNTIYF
DNA: TGTGCCAGCAGTGAATCTGGACGGTCCTCTGGAAACACCATATATTTT

size: once
J: TRBJ1-2
D: -
V: TRBV4-2
length: 13
CDR3: CATHPQGWGDYTF
DNA: TGTGCCACCCACCCACAGGGTTGGGGGGACTACACCTTC

size: many
J: TRBJ2-1
D: -
V: TRBV9
length: 13
CDR3: CASSVNGGGEQFF
DNA: TGTGCCAGCAGCGTAAACGGGGGAGGAGAGCAGTTCTTC

size: -
J: TRBJ1-2
D: TRBD1
V: TRBV5-1
length: 14
CDR3: CASSWAQTGYGYTF
DNA: TGCGCCAGCAGCTGGGCCCAGACAGGGTATGGCTACACCTTC

size: -
J: TRBJ2-7
D: -
V: TRBV5-4
length: 14
CDR3: CASSLDGRGVEQYF
DNA: TGTGCCAGCAGCTTGGACGGAAGAGGCGTCGAGCAGTACTTC

size: many
J: TRBJ2-3
D: TRBD2
V: TRBV7-9
length: 15
CDR3: CASSSRLANTDTQYF
DNA: TGTGCCAGCAGCTCAAGACTAGCGAACACAGATACGCAGTATTTT

size: many
J: TRBJ1-2
D: -
V: TRBV5-1
length: 15
CDR3: CASRLDPEANYGYTF
DNA: TGCGCCAGCAGGCTTGACCCGGAAGCTAACTATGGCTACACCTTC

size: -
J: TRBJ2-7
D: -
V: TRBV28
length: 10
CDR3: CASKGIEQYF
DNA: TGTGCCAGCAAGGGGATCGAGCAGTACTTC

size: many
J: TRBJ2-5
D: TRBD2
V: TRBV20-1
length: 13
CDR3: CSPGLPGGETQYF
DNA: TGCAGCCCAGGACTACCGGGGGGAGAGACCCAGTACTTC

size: -
J: TRBJ1-1
D: -
V: TRBV6-2/TRBV6-3
length: 13
CDR3: CASSYEAWAEAFF
DNA: TGTGCCAGCAGTTACGAGGCATGGGCTGAAGCTTTCTTT

size: -
J: TRBJ2-5
D: -
V: TRBV5-1
length: 15
CDR3: CASGLKGQASETQYF
DNA: TGCGCCAGCGGCCTGAAGGGGCAGGCTTCGGAGACCCAGTACTTC

size: many
J: TRBJ1-2
D: -
V: TRBV29-1
length: 12
CDR3: CSVDSGRLGYTF
DNA: TGCAGCGTTGACTCGGGGCGCCTCGGCTACACCTTC

size: many
J: TRBJ2-7
D: -
V: TRBV30
length: 11
CDR3: CAWSGDYEQYF
DNA: TGTGCCTGGAGCGGTGACTACGAGCAGTACTTC

size: -
J: TRBJ2-5
D: TRBD2
V: TRBV20-1
length: 15
CDR3: CSARSASGDQETQYF
DNA: TGCAGTGCTAGATCGGCTAGCGGGGATCAAGAGACCCAGTACTTC

size: -
J: TRBJ1-2
D: TRBD1
V: TRBV5-1
length: 14
CDR3: CASSFQTGGYGYTF
DNA: TGCGCCAGCAGCTTCCAAACAGGGGGCTATGGCTACACCTTC

size: few
J: TRBJ2-5
D: TRBD2
V: TRBV20-1
length: 12
CDR3: CSAGEGPGTQYF
DNA: TGCAGTGCTGGGGAGGGCCCGGGGACCCAGTACTTC

size: few
J: TRBJ1-1
D: -
V: TRBV24-1
length: 14
CDR3: CATSVGGPNTEAFF
DNA: TGTGCCACCAGTGTTGGGGGACCAAACACTGAAGCTTTCTTT

size: many
J: TRBJ2-5
D: -
V: TRBV6-6
length: 18
CDR3: CASSFIRGRKPVQETQYF
DNA: TGTGCCAGCAGTTTTATACGAGGACGAAAACCCGTTCAAGAGACCCAGTACTTC

size: -
J: TRBJ2-1
D: -
V: TRBV6-4
length: 13
CDR3: CASSLDQNNEQFF
DNA: TGTGCCAGCAGTCTCGACCAGAACAATGAGCAGTTCTTC

size: many
J: TRBJ2-7
D: TRBD1
V: TRBV7-2
length: 16
CDR3: CASSPGTGGDSYEQYF
DNA: TGTGCCAGCAGCCCAGGGACAGGAGGGGACTCCTACGAGCAGTACTTC